Given below is one TCR beta chain in context. As originally analysed: Estimation of nucleated cell counts was performed using reference gene primer amplification. The table came from immunoSEQ multiplex PCR; TCRdb's copy has only in-frame clones and leaves some out. V and J calls and clone size come straight from that table; D and trimming were deduced from the DNA. Of approximately 400,000 clones in the sample, about 87% were seen once. The sample comes from a study of blood T cell repertoires in COVID-19. Study details: The cDNA or gDNA used as material had been derived from T cells, B-cell-depleted T cells, or PBMCs.

The CDR3 consists of 12 residues. Trimming took off 7 bases at V and 4 bases at J, with 13 bases between the two ends. Germline V gene lookup returns CDR1 GTSNPN and CDR2 SVGIG (reference sequence). The sample taken for sequencing was peripheral blood. This rearrangement joins TRBV30 to TRBJ1-1; D is unclear. The TCR sequence derives from a woman aged 50 to 65 with COVID-19, enrolled during active disease. The DNA for the CDR3 is TGTGCCTTTCAGGTCCTCGGCACTGAAGCTTTCTTT. It specifies CAFQVLGTEAFF.